The entry below describes one T cell receptor beta chain. What it recognizes is unknown. The CDR3 runs to 14 residues. Germline assignment: CDR1 SGHDT and CDR2 YYEEEE. Trimming shortened V by 2 bases and J by 3 bases, and 11 bases separated the two germline ends. Time point described: week 47, end of study. Each dose delivered 300 ug of mutant IDH1 20-mer peptide subcutaneously with imiquimod. Vaccination of patients was performed eight times, in weeks 1, 3, 5, 7, 11, 15, 19 and 23. Method: immunoSEQ multiplex PCR; TCRdb's copy keeps in-frame clones and lacks some. Of 30,000 to 35,000 clones in the sample, about nine tenths were seen once. The record originates from a study of a mutant IDH1 vaccine in newly diagnosed glioma. Looking at the study overall: Those enrolled had earlier been treated with radiotherapy, temozolomide, or both, mostly both. Study-wide findings and caveats: Changes in the top peripheral T cell clonotypes seemingly had no bearing on pseudoprogression. Most patients, 85% to 95%, showed vaccine-induced immune responses.

The chain recombines TRBV5-6 with TRBJ2-5; D call uncertain. The TCR sequence derives from a woman in her forties with glioma. The source material was PBMCs, sampled from a glioma patient whose treatment included an IDH1 peptide vaccine. CDR3 DNA sequence: TGTGCCAGCAGCTTTGAGACTGGAAAAGAGACCCAGTACTTC. The encoded protein is CASSFETGKETQYF.